The 4 T cell receptor beta chains reported below all come from one sample, sequenced in a study of cytomegalovirus exposure and HLA in healthy donors. Both 60 Vbeta primers and 13 Jbeta primers went into the PCR. The repertoire was sequenced with immunoSEQ multiplex PCR; TCRdb's copy has only in-frame clones and lacks some. The sample carries some 210,000 clones, 87% recorded once. What was sequenced was PBMCs. These receptors came from a man aged 25-40 years in good health and CMV-seronegative.

The chain joins TRBV19 to TRBJ2-7; a possible D gene is TRBD2 (5 bases). The CDR3 has 14 amino acids. V was pared by 3 bases and J by 2 bases, with 11 bases between. Germline V lookup: CDR1 LNHDA, CDR2 SQIVND (reference sequence). This chain's CDR3 is CASSIGVTTYEQYF. The DNA of the CDR3 is TGTGCCAGTAGTATCGGGGTGACCACCTACGAGCAGTACTTC.

The chain uses TRBV28 and TRBJ2-7; TRBD1 matches at 9 bases. With 5 bases clipped from V and 7 bases from J, the junction kept 12 bases outside the gene matches. The V gene's germline CDR1 is MDHEN and CDR2 SYDVKM. The CDR3 has 15 amino acids. CDR3 protein: CASSTTGTGWREQYF. The CDR3 bases are TGTGCCAGCAGTACGACCGGGACAGGGTGGAGGGAGCAGTACTTC.

This clone was picked up a small number of times. This sequence joins TRBV9 and TRBJ1-4; D is undetermined. The CDR3 totals 16 residues. Trimming stripped 3 bases from V and 7 bases from J, with 19 bases between. The germline gives CDR1 SGDLS, CDR2 YYNGEE. The CDR3 sequence: CASSAEAGRIGEKLFF. The CDR3 bases are TGTGCCAGCAGCGCCGAAGCGGGGAGGATTGGTGAAAAACTGTTTTTT.

The chain is built from TRBV5-1 and TRBJ2-5; 12 bases fit TRBD1. V trimming: 3 bases; J trimming: 3 bases; junction bases outside the gene matches: 3. Germline CDR1 reads SGHRS; CDR2 reads YFSETQ. The CDR3 contains 15 residues. The CDR3 sequence: CASSSGTGGEETQYF. CDR3 DNA sequence: TGCGCCAGCAGCTCCGGGACAGGGGGCGAAGAGACCCAGTACTTC.